This T cell receptor beta chain was recovered during a study of OX40 agonist ivuxolimab in advanced cancers. Study summary: Of the participants, approximately 38% had some prior anti-PD-1, anti-PD-L1 or anti-CTLA-4 therapy, which was allowed.

About this clone: The antigen is undetermined.

Findings and limits, study-wide: Among the lowest levels of clonal expansion were found in partial responders at 0.1-3.0 mg/kg.

Clones were sequenced by immunoSEQ multiplex PCR, and TCRdb holds only the in-frame ones, with some missing. This table holds about 36,000 clones, about 88% found once. V was pared by 5 bases and J by 2 bases, with 13 bases between. The germline gives CDR1 LNHDA, CDR2 SQIVND (reference sequence). The CDR3 length is 14 residues. The receptor comes from an adult with an advanced solid tumor such as melanoma, head and neck, liver or kidney cancer. Source: CD4+ or CD8+ T cells sorted from blood, taken in a trial of the OX40 agonist ivuxolimab. The J gene is TRBJ2-7, the V gene TRBV19, with D tentatively TRBD2 (6 bases). DNA for the CDR3: TGTGCCAGTAGTTCGGGACTGCCCACCTACGAGCAGTACTTC. This translates into CASSSGLPTYEQYF.